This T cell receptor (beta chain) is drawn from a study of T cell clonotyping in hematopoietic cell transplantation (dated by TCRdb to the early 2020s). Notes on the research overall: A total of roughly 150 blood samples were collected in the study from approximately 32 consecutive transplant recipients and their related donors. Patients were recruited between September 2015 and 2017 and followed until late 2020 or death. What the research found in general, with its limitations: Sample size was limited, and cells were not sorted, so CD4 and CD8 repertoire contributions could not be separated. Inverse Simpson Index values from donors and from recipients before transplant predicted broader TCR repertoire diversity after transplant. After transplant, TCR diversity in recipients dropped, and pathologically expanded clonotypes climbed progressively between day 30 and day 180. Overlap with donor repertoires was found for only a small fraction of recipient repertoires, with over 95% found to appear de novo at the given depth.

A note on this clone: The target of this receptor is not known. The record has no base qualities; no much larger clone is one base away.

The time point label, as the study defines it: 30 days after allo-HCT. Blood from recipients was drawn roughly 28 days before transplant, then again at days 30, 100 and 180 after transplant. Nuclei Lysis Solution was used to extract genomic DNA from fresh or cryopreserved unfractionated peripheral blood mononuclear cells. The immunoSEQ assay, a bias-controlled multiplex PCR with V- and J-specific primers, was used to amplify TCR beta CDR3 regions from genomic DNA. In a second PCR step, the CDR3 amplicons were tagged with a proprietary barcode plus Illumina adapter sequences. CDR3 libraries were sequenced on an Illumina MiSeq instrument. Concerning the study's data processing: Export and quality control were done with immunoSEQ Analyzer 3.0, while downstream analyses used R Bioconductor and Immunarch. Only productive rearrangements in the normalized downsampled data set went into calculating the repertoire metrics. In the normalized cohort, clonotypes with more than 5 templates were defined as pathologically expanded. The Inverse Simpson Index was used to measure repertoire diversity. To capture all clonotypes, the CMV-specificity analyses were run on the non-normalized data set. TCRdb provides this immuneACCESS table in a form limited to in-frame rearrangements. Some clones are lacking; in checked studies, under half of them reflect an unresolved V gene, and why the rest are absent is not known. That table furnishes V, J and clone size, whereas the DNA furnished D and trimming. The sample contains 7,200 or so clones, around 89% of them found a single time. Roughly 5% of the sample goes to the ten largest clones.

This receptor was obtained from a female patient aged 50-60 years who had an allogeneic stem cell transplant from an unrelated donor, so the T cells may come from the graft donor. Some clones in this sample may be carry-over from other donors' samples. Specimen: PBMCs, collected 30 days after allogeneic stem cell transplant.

DNA sequence: TGTGCCTGGAACAGCCCCGGGACTGATGGCTACACCTTC. Its translation reads: CAWNSPGTDGYTF. The chain links TRBV30 with TRBJ1-2; the best D guess is TRBD1, with 5 bases matching. V loses 4 bases, J loses 6 bases, and the germline ends lie 15 bases apart. Based on the germline V gene (reference sequence), the CDR1 and CDR2 sequences are GTSNPN and SVGIG. The CDR3 runs 13 residues from the cysteine to the phenylalanine. CDR3 DNA is the only sequence kept; it has 39 bases, read in frame from the first base. Outside the CDR3, residues come from the reference TRBV30 and TRBJ1-2 proteins, so the full variable domain is: SQTIHQWPATLVQPVGSPLSLECTVEGTSNPNLYWYRQAAGRGLQLLFYSVGIGQISSEVPQNLSASRPQDRQFILSSKKLLLSDSGFYLCAWNSPGTDGYTFGSGTRLTVV.